These 25 T cell receptor beta chains were all obtained from the same sample, sequenced in a study of monozygotic twins with inflammatory bowel disease. Reanalyzing the 5' RACE reads, TCRdb keeps one entry per CDR3 protein, without DNA. The clone table shows 400,000 or so distinct CDR3 sequences, with the ten largest holding 2.4%. Sequencing used blood. Every receptor here comes from a human donor with ulcerative colitis or Crohn's disease, or a healthy co-twin of an affected twin (not recorded which).

This chain connects TRBV19 to TRBJ1-1; the D gene TCRdb calls, TRBD1, cannot be checked with no DNA. The germline CDR1 and CDR2 sequences are LNHDA and SQIVND (reference sequence). The CDR3 has 15 residues. The CDR3 region is CASSPSRTGDTEAFF. The complete variable domain, with remaining parts taken from reference TRBV19 and TRBJ1-1, reads DGGITQSPKYLFRKEGQNVTLSCEQNLNHDAMYWYRQDPGQGLRLIYYSQIVNDFQKGDIAEGYSVSREKKESFPLTVTSAQKNPTAFYLCASSPSRTGDTEAFFGQGTRLTVV.

This rearrangement joins TRBV18 to TRBJ2-1. The CDR3 loop spans 15 amino acids. Germline CDR1 KGHSH, CDR2 LQKENI. The CDR3 protein is CASSPRSTTYNEQFF.

CDR3 sequence reads: CASSVQDNTDTQYF. V is TRBV28 and J is TRBJ2-3. The CDR3 spans 14 residues. Germline V gives CDR1 MDHEN, CDR2 SYDVKM.

The chain links TRBV7-2 to TRBJ2-3. CDR3 length equals 16 residues. Germline V lookup: CDR1 SGHTA, CDR2 FQGNSA. The CDR3 spells CASSLRLVVGTDTQYF.

This chain links TRBV29-1 with TRBJ1-1; checking the TCRdb D call of TRBD1 is not possible without DNA. CDR1 and CDR2 from the germline V gene are SQVTM and ANQGSEA. CDR3 length: 14 residues. The CDR3 region is CSVAGTGSLSEAFF.

This sequence joins TRBV27 and TRBJ1-1; TCRdb's assignment of TRBD1 cannot be checked, as there is no DNA. Germline CDR1 and CDR2: MNHEY and SMNVEV (reference sequence). The CDR3 is 14 residues long. CDR3 amino acids: CASSLSRTLGRAFF.

The gene calls are TRBV2 and TRBJ1-5. Germline CDR1 is SNHLY and CDR2 is FYNNEI. The CDR3 consists of 14 residues. This CDR3 is CASTEQGGSQPQHF.

The chain links TRBV19 to TRBJ1-5. The CDR3 has 14 amino acids. Germline-derived CDR1 and CDR2 are LNHDA and SQIVND (reference sequence). The CDR3 is CASSMGGREQPQHF.

The chain couples TRBV11-2 to TRBJ1-1; TCRdb's D call of TRBD1 is untestable without DNA. This CDR3 has 15 amino acids. Per germline, CDR1 SGHAT and CDR2 FQNNGV. The CDR3 loop is CASSPSGGRGTEAFF.

This chain links TRBV15 with TRBJ2-7; without DNA, the TCRdb call of TRBD2 cannot be checked. The CDR3 has 13 residues. From germline, CDR1 is LNHNV and CDR2 YYDKDF (reference sequence). The CDR3 protein is CATSPTVSGEQYF.

The J gene is TRBJ2-7, the V gene TRBV2; TCRdb outputs TRBD1, but without DNA this stays unchecked. CDR3 size: 14 residues. Germline CDR1 is SNHLY and CDR2 is FYNNEI. CDR3 sequence: CASSEQGGHYEQYF.

This chain joins TRBV7-2 and TRBJ2-1. Germline values: CDR1 SGHTA, CDR2 FQGNSA. The CDR3 is made up of 12 amino acids. The CDR3 reads CASSSVRNEQFF. The entire variable domain, with the rest obtained from reference TRBV7-2 and TRBJ2-1, is as follows: GAGVSQSPSNKVTEKGKDVELRCDPISGHTALYWYRQSLGQGLEFLIYFQGNSAPDKSGLPSDRFSAERTGGSVSTLTIQRTQQEDSAVYLCASSSVRNEQFFGPGTRLTVL.

V and J are TRBV5-6 and TRBJ1-4; TCRdb outputs TRBD1, but without DNA this stays unchecked. Germline V gene sequence: CDR1 SGHDT, CDR2 YYEEEE. The CDR3 length is 13 residues. The CDR3 reads CASSWRGGEKLFF.

This chain joins TRBV7-3 and TRBJ1-1. This CDR3 has 14 residues. Germline CDR1 SGHTA, CDR2 FQGTGA. CDR3 protein: CASSLRASDAEAFF.

The gene calls are TRBV28 and TRBJ1-5. CDR1 and CDR2 from the germline V gene are MDHEN and SYDVKM. The CDR3 length is 14 residues. The CDR3 sequence: CASSLRRGNQPQHF.

The CDR3: CASSEGEGSPLHF. This sequence joins TRBV10-2 and TRBJ1-6. CDR3 length equals 13 residues. The V gene's germline CDR1 is WSHSY and CDR2 SAAADI.

The chain links TRBV10-3 to TRBJ2-5; TCRdb's D call of TRBD1 is untestable without DNA. Germline loops: CDR1 ENHRY, CDR2 SYGVKD. This CDR3 comprises 17 residues. CDR3 region: CAISERQMGTAMETQYF.

The chain is built from TRBV19 and TRBJ1-1. Germline CDR1 is LNHDA and CDR2 is SQIVND (reference sequence). This CDR3 is built from 15 residues. The CDR3 loop is CASLRTRTANTEAFF.

This chain connects TRBV10-3 to TRBJ2-2; absent DNA, TCRdb's TRBD2 call cannot be checked. This CDR3 contains 16 residues. Germline V gene data show CDR1 as ENHRY and CDR2 as SYGVKD. The CDR3 here is CAISESQAVNTGELFF.

This sequence joins TRBV12-3 or TRBV12-4 and TRBJ1-5; absent DNA, TCRdb's TRBD1 call cannot be checked. This CDR3 comprises 14 residues. CDR3 sequence: CASSAGQVGQPQHF.

This rearrangement joins TRBV20-1 to TRBJ1-1; TCRdb names TRBD1, which stays unverified in the absence of DNA. The CDR3 consists of 14 residues. Germline values: CDR1 DFQATT, CDR2 SNEGSKA (reference sequence). CDR3 sequence reads: CSARRSPRDTEAFF.

This chain uses TRBV7-9 with TRBJ2-2. This CDR3 comprises 13 residues. CDR1 and CDR2 (germline): SEHNR, FQNEAQ (reference sequence). This chain's CDR3 is CVPGDSNTGELFF.

This rearrangement joins TRBV3-1 to TRBJ2-2. The CDR3 consists of 12 residues. Germline V gene data show CDR1 as LGHDT and CDR2 as YNNKEL (reference sequence). CDR3 sequence reads: CASTLSGGELFF.

The gene calls are TRBV12-3 or TRBV12-4 and TRBJ2-5; TCRdb returns TRBD1, unconfirmable since there is no DNA. CDR3 length: 14 amino acids. CDR3 sequence: CASSSPGSAETQYF.

The V call is TRBV20-1, the J call TRBJ2-6. The germline V gene has CDR1 DFQATT and CDR2 SNEGSKA (reference sequence). This CDR3 spans 12 amino acids. CDR3: CSASPGANVLTF.